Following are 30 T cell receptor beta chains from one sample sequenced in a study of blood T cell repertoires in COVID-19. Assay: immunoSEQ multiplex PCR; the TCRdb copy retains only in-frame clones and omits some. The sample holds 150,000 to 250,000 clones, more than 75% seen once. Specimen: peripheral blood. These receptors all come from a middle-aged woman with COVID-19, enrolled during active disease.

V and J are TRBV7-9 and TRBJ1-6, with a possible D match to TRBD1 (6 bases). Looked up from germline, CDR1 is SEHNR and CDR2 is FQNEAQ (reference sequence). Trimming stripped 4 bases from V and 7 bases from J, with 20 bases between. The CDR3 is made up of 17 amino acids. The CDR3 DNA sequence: TGTGCCAGCAGCTCGTTAGAGAAGGGACACTCAAATTCACCCCTCCACTTT. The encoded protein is CASSSLEKGHSNSPLHF. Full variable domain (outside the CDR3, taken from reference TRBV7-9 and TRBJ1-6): DTGVSQNPRHKITKRGQNVTFRCDPISEHNRLYWYRQTLGQGPEFLTYFQNEAQLEKSRLLSDRFSAERPKGSFSTLEIQRTEQGDSAMYLCASSSLEKGHSNSPLHFGNGTRLTVT.

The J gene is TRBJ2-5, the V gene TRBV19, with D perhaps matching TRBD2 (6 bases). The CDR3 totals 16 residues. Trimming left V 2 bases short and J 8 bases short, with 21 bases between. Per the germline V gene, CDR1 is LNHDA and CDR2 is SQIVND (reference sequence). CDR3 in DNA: TGTGCCAGTAGTATAATAACTGTGGGGACTCAAGCTACCCAGTACTTC. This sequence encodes CASSIITVGTQATQYF.

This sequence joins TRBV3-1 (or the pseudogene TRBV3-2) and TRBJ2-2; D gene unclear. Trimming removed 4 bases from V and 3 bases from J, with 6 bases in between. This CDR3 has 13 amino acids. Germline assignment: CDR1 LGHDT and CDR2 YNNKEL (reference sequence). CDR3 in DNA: TGTGCCAGCAGCCCCAGTTACACCGGGGAGCTGTTTTTT. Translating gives CASSPSYTGELFF.

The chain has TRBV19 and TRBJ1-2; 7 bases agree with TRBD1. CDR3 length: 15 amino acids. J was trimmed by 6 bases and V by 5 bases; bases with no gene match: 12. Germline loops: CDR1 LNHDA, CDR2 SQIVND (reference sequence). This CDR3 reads CASSPGTVGLHGYTF. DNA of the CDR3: TGTGCCAGTAGTCCAGGGACAGTCGGGCTCCATGGCTACACCTTC. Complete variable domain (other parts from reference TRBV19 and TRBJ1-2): DGGITQSPKYLFRKEGQNVTLSCEQNLNHDAMYWYRQDPGQGLRLIYYSQIVNDFQKGDIAEGYSVSREKKESFPLTVTSAQKNPTAFYLCASSPGTVGLHGYTFGSGTRLTVV.

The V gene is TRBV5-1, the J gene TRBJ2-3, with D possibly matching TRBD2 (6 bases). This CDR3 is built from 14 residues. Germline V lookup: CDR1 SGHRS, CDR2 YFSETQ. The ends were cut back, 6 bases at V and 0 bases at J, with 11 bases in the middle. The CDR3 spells CASTISGSTDTQYF. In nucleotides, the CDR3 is TGCGCCAGCACCATTAGCGGAAGCACAGATACGCAGTATTTT.

The CDR3 DNA is TGTGCCAGCAGCCAAGCTAGGGGGACAGGTTTCTACGAGCAGTACTTC. It encodes CASSQARGTGFYEQYF. This chain joins TRBV14 and TRBJ2-7; 8 nucleotides line up with TRBD1. Germline CDR1 SGHDN, CDR2 FVKESK. CDR3 length equals 16 residues. With V trimmed by 1 base and J by 3 bases, 8 bases remained unmatched.

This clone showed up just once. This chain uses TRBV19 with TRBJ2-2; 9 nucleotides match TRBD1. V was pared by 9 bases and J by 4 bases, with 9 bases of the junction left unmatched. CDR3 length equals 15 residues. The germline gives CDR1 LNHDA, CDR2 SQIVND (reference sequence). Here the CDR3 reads CASRPRDRATGELFF. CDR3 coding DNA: TGTGCCAGCCGACCCCGGGACAGGGCCACCGGGGAGCTGTTTTTT. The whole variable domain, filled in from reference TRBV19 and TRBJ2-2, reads DGGITQSPKYLFRKEGQNVTLSCEQNLNHDAMYWYRQDPGQGLRLIYYSQIVNDFQKGDIAEGYSVSREKKESFPLTVTSAQKNPTAFYLCASRPRDRATGELFFGEGSRLTVL.

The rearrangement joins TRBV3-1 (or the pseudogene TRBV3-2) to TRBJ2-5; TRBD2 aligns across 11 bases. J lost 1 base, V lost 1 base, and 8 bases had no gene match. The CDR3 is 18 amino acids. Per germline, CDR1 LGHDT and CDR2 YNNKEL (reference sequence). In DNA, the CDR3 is TGTGCCAGCAGCCAAGGCCTACTAGCGGGGGCCCTCCAAGAGACCCAGTACTTC. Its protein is CASSQGLLAGALQETQYF.

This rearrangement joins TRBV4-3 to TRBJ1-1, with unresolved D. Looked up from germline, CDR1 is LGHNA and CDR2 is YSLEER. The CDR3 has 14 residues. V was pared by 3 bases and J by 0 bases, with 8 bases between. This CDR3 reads CASSHLGVNTEAFF. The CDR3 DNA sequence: TGCGCCAGCAGCCATCTTGGAGTGAACACTGAAGCTTTCTTT.

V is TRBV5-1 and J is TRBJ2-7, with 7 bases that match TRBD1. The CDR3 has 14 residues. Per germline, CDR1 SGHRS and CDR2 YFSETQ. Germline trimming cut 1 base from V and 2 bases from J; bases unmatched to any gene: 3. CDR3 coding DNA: TGCGCCAGCAGCTTGCAGGGGGTGACCTACGAGCAGTACTTC. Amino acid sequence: CASSLQGVTYEQYF.

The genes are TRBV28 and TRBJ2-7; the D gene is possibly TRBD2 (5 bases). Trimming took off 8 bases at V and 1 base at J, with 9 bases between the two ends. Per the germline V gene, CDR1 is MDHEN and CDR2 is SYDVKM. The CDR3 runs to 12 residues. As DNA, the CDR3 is TGTGCCAGCCATACGGGGTCCTACGAGCAGTACTTC. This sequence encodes CASHTGSYEQYF.

The CDR3: CASSLESGGGLYNEQFF. As DNA, the CDR3 is TGTGCCAGCAGCTTAGAAAGTGGGGGAGGCCTCTACAATGAGCAGTTCTTC. The gene calls are TRBV7-7 and TRBJ2-1; D might be TRBD2 (6 bases). This CDR3 comprises 17 residues. Trimming stripped 1 base from V and 3 bases from J, with 16 bases between. Germline loops: CDR1 SSHAT, CDR2 FNYEAQ (reference sequence).

DNA for the CDR3: TGTGCCAGTAGTATGTCCCTGACAGGGGGCAATCAGCCCCAGCATTTT. Amino acid sequence: CASSMSLTGGNQPQHF. The chain uses TRBV19 and TRBJ1-5; 8 nucleotides line up with TRBD1. In germline, CDR1 is LNHDA, CDR2 SQIVND (reference sequence). V lost 3 bases to trimming and J lost 2 bases; unmatched junction nucleotides: 6. This CDR3 has 16 residues.

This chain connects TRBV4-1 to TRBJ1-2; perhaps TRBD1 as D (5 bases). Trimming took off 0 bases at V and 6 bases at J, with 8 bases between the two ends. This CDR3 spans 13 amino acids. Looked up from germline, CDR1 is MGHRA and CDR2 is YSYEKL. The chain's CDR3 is CASSQDGGDGYTF. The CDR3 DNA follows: TGCGCCAGCAGCCAAGATGGGGGGGATGGCTACACCTTC.

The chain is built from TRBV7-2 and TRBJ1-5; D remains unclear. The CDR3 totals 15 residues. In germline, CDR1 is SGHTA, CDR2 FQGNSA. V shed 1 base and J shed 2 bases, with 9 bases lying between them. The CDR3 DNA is TGTGCCAGCAGCTTAGAGCGGCTTGGCAATCAGCCCCAGCATTTT. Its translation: CASSLERLGNQPQHF.

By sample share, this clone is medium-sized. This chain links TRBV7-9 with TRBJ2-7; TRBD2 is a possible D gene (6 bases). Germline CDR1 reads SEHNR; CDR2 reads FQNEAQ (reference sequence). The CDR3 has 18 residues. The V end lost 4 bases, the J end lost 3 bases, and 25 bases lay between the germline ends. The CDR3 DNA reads TGTGCCAGCAGCTCAAAGGAGGGGTGGACCCAAAGCTTCTACGAGCAGTACTTC. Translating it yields CASSSKEGWTQSFYEQYF.

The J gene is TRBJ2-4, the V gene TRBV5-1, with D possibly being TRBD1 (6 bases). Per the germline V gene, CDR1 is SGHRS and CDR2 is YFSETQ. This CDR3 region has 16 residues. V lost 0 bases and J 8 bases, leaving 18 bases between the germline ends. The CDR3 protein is CASSLALQGGKDIQYF. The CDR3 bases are TGCGCCAGCAGCTTGGCCCTACAGGGTGGTAAGGACATTCAGTACTTC.

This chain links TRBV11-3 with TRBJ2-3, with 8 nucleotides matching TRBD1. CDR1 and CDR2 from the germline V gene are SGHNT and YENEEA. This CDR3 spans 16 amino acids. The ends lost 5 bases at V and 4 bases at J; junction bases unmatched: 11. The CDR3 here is CASSLRTGRTADTQYF. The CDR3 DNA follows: TGTGCCAGCAGCCTCCGGACAGGGCGGACGGCAGATACGCAGTATTTT.

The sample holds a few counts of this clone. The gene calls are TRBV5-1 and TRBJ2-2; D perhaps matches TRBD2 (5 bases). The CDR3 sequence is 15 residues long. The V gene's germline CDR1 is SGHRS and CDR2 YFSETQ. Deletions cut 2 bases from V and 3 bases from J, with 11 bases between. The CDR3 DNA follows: TGCGCCAGCAGCTTAAGGGCGCGGGACACCGGGGAGCTGTTTTTT. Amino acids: CASSLRARDTGELFF.

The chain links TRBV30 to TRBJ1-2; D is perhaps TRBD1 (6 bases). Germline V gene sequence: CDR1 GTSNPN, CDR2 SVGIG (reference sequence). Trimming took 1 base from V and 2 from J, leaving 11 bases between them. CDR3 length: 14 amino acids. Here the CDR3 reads CAWSGGLANYGYTF. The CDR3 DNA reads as TGTGCCTGGAGTGGGGGGCTTGCGAACTATGGCTACACCTTC.

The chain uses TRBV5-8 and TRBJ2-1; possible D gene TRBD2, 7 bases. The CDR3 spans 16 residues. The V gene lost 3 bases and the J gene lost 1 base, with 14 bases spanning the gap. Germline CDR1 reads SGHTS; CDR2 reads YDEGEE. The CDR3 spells CASSSARGASYNEQFF. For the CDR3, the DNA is TGTGCCAGCAGCTCCGCCCGGGGGGCGTCCTACAATGAGCAGTTCTTC.

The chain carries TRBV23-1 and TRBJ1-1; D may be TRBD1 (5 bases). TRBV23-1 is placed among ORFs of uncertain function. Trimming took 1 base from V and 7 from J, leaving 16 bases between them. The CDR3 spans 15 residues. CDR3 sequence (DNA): TGCGCCAGCAGTCAATACTTACCAGGGTTGATTGAAGCTTTCTTT. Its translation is CASSQYLPGLIEAFF.

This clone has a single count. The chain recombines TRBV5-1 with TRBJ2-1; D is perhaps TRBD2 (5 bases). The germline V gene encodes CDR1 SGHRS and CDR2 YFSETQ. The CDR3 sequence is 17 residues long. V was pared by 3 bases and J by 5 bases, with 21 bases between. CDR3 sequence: CASSWAPAGGSDNEQFF. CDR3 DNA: TGCGCCAGCAGCTGGGCCCCGGCAGGAGGATCCGACAATGAGCAGTTCTTC.

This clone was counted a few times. The CDR3 DNA reads as TGTGCCAGCAGCGTAGACACAACAGGGTGGCCTGAAGCTTTCTTT. This encodes CASSVDTTGWPEAFF. The chain employs TRBV9 and TRBJ1-1; TRBD1 is a possible D gene (6 bases). V was pared by 0 bases and J by 6 bases, with 15 bases between. Per germline, CDR1 SGDLS and CDR2 YYNGEE. This CDR3 contains 15 residues.

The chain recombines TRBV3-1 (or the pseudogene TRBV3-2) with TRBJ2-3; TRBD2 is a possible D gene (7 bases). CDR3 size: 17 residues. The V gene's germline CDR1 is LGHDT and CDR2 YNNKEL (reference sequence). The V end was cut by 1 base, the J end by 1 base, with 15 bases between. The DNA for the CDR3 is TGTGCCAGCAGCCAAGTGGGGGCGGGAGTAGGCACAGATACGCAGTATTTT. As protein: CASSQVGAGVGTDTQYF.

CDR3 DNA sequence: TGTGCCAGCAGTTTCGGACTGTCAGATACGCAGTATTTT. This encodes CASSFGLSDTQYF. V and J are TRBV6-5 and TRBJ2-3, with D perhaps matching TRBD2 (5 bases). The CDR3 runs 13 residues. Germline V gene data show CDR1 as MNHEY and CDR2 as SVGAGI. Trimming cost V 4 bases and J 4 bases, with 9 bases left between them.

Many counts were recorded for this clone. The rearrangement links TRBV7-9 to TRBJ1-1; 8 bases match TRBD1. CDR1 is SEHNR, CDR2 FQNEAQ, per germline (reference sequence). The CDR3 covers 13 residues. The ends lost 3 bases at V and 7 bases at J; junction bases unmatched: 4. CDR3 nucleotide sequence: TGTGCCAGCAGCTTTCAAGGACAGGGTGAAGCTTTCTTT. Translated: CASSFQGQGEAFF.

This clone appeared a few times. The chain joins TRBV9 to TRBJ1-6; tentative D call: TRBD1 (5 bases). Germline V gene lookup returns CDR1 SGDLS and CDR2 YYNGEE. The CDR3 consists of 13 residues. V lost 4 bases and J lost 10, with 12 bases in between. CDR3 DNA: TGTGCCAGCAGCCCATCAGGGAGGTCACCCCTCCACTTT. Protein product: CASSPSGRSPLHF.

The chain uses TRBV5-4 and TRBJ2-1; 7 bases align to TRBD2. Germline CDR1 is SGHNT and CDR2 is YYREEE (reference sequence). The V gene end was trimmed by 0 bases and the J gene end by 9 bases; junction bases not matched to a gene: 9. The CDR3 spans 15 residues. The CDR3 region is CASSLGPTSPAEQFF. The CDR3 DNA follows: TGTGCCAGCAGCTTGGGACCGACTAGCCCGGCTGAGCAGTTCTTC.

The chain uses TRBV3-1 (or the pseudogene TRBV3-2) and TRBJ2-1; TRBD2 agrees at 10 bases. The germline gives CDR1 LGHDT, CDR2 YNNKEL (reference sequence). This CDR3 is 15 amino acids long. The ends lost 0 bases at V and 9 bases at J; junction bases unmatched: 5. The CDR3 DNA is TGTGCCAGCAGCCAAGAGGCTAGCGGGAGTGGTGAGCAGTTCTTC. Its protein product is CASSQEASGSGEQFF.